This entry concerns a single T cell receptor (beta chain). Its antigen is as yet unknown. 60 Vbeta and 13 Jbeta primers were used in PCR. Produced via immunoSEQ multiplex PCR; TCRdb's table is partial and in-frame only. The data show about 120,000 clones, approximately 66% seen once. This CDR3 has 16 residues. The V and J ends lost 2 bases and 7 bases respectively, with 15 bases between them. The germline V gene has CDR1 MNHNS and CDR2 SASEGT. The source of the sample is a study of cytomegalovirus exposure and HLA in healthy donors. Points from the study as a whole: TCR beta sequences numbering under 20,000 were associated with HLA alleles at 0.05 false discovery rate in a later analysis. Accurate HLA-A and HLA-B prediction from TCR beta sequences was reported for most subjects.

Specimen: PBMCs. The clonotype was recovered from a woman aged 40-49 years in good health and CMV-seropositive. The J gene is TRBJ1-6, the V gene TRBV6-1, with D perhaps matching TRBD1 (6 bases). The chain's CDR3 is CASSEYSTGWNSPLHF. The CDR3 DNA reads TGTGCCAGCAGTGAATACTCCACAGGGTGGAATTCACCCCTCCACTTT.